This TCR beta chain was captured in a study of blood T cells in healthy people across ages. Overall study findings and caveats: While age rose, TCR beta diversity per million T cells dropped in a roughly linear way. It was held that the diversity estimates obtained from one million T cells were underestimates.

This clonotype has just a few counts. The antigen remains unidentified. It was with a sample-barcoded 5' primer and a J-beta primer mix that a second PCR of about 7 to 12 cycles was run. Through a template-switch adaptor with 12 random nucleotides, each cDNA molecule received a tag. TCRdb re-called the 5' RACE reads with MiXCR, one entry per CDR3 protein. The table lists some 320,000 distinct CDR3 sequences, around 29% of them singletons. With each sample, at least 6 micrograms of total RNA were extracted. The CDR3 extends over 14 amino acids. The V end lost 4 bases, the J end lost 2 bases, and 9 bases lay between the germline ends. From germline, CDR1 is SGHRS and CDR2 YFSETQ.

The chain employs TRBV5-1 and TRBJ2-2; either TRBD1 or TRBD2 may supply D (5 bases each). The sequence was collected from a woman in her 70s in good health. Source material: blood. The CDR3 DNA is TGCGCCAGCAGCCAGGGACGTAACACCGGGGAGCTGTTTTTT. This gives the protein CASSQGRNTGELFF.